A selection of T cell receptor beta chains follows, all from one sample in a study of blood T cell repertoires in COVID-19. The table came from immunoSEQ multiplex PCR; TCRdb's copy has only in-frame clones and leaves some out. This table holds 110,000 or so clones, 70% to 90% found once. The material sequenced was peripheral blood. The receptors here all came from a woman aged 70-85 years who had recovered from COVID-19. Both conserved end residues are part of each CDR3. Fields, in order: clone size, J gene, D gene, V gene, CDR3 DNA, CDR3 protein. A D gene is named only where the DNA matches it firmly. Size is stated for part of the rows, as once, few or many counts, or as a class when the clone is expanded.

clone size: -
J gene: TRBJ2-4
D gene: -
V gene: TRBV7-2
CDR3 DNA: TGTGCCAGCAGCTTTCCGCCAGAGGGCAAAAACATTCAGTACTTC
CDR3 protein: CASSFPPEGKNIQYF

clone size: few
J gene: TRBJ2-1
D gene: -
V gene: TRBV12-3/TRBV12-4
CDR3 DNA: TGTGCCAGCAGCGTATACAATGAGCAGTTCTTC
CDR3 protein: CASSVYNEQFF

clone size: -
J gene: TRBJ2-7
D gene: -
V gene: TRBV28
CDR3 DNA: TGTGCCAGCAGTTTCCCGGTAACCCGCGAGCAGTACTTC
CDR3 protein: CASSFPVTREQYF

clone size: -
J gene: TRBJ2-1
D gene: -
V gene: TRBV2
CDR3 DNA: TGTGCCAGCCGACGGACTTCCTACAATGAGCAGTTCTTC
CDR3 protein: CASRRTSYNEQFF

clone size: -
J gene: TRBJ2-7
D gene: TRBD2
V gene: TRBV11-2
CDR3 DNA: TGTGCCAGCAGCCGGGGGGGCGAGCAGTACTTC
CDR3 protein: CASSRGGEQYF

clone size: -
J gene: TRBJ1-3
D gene: -
V gene: TRBV7-9
CDR3 DNA: TGTGCCAGCAGCCCCGGACAGAGAAACACCATATATTTT
CDR3 protein: CASSPGQRNTIYF

clone size: -
J gene: TRBJ1-4
D gene: -
V gene: TRBV24-1
CDR3 DNA: TGTGCCACCAGCGGGGCAACTAATGAAAAACTGTTTTTT
CDR3 protein: CATSGATNEKLFF

clone size: -
J gene: TRBJ1-1
D gene: -
V gene: TRBV5-4
CDR3 DNA: TGTGCCAGCAGCCAAAAACCCGGGAACACTGAAGCTTTCTTT
CDR3 protein: CASSQKPGNTEAFF

clone size: -
J gene: TRBJ2-7
D gene: -
V gene: TRBV9
CDR3 DNA: TGTGCCAGCAGTAAAACCTCACAGGCCTACGAGCAGTACTTC
CDR3 protein: CASSKTSQAYEQYF

clone size: -
J gene: TRBJ2-2
D gene: TRBD1
V gene: TRBV7-3
CDR3 DNA: TGTGCCAGCAGCTCTCCAGGGGGCGCCGGGGAGCTGTTTTTT
CDR3 protein: CASSSPGGAGELFF

clone size: -
J gene: TRBJ2-2
D gene: TRBD1
V gene: TRBV7-3
CDR3 DNA: TGTGCCAGCAGCTCACAGGGGGCGTCCGGGGAGCTGTTTTTT
CDR3 protein: CASSSQGASGELFF

clone size: -
J gene: TRBJ2-7
D gene: -
V gene: TRBV5-5
CDR3 DNA: TGTGCCAGCAGCACCCGACGTGAGGTCCACGAGCAGTACTTC
CDR3 protein: CASSTRREVHEQYF